This T cell receptor beta chain was documented in a study of beta chain features in type 1 diabetes. Study overall: All samples together contributed 100 million to 120 million sorted cells for examination.

Central memory, naive, regulatory and stem cell-like memory CD4+ cells were sorted by CD45RO/CCR7/CD25/CD127/CD95/CD27. Sequencing targeted expressed TCRB transcripts, as all isolated RNA had been reverse transcribed. TCRdb's table, derived via immunoSEQ multiplex PCR, lists solely in-frame clones and lacks some. The sample has some 360,000 clones; over 8.5% are singletons. Study-wide results and caveats: All four CD4+ subsets from Type 1 diabetes patients carried moderately but significantly shorter TCRB CDR3s. At VDJ recombination sites, type 1 diabetes patients had fewer insertions and more deleted nucleotides.

This clone was observed a few times. As yet, its antigen is unknown. The CDR3 contains 13 residues. From germline, CDR1 is SGHRS and CDR2 YFSETQ. V dropped 3 bases and J dropped 8 bases, with 15 bases sitting between them. Sequencing was carried out using central memory CD4+ T cells from blood. The receptor was derived from a man aged 25-40 years with type 1 diabetes. The chain couples TRBV5-1 to TRBJ2-7; maybe TRBD2 (6 bases). CDR3 in amino acids: CASSSNPGSKQYF. Written as DNA, the CDR3 is TGCGCCAGCAGCTCGAACCCCGGGAGCAAGCAGTACTTC.